The next 24 T cell receptor beta chains were all read from a single sample in a study of cytomegalovirus exposure and HLA in healthy donors. Primers for the PCR totalled 60 Vbeta and 13 Jbeta. Libraries were prepared by immunoSEQ multiplex PCR; TCRdb keeps only in-frame clonotypes and omits some of them. The table lists some 140,000 clones, 75% to 85% of them singletons. The sequenced material came from PBMCs. The receptors were sampled from a woman aged 40 to 50 in good health and CMV-seropositive.

This chain connects TRBV6-1 to TRBJ1-1; D remains ambiguous. Germline V gene sequence: CDR1 MNHNS, CDR2 SASEGT. CDR3 size: 11 residues. Trimming cost V 6 bases and J 8 bases, with 10 bases left between them. Here the CDR3 DNA reads TGTGCCAGCAGCCCCAGCGGGGAAGCTTTCTTT. Residues: CASSPSGEAFF.

This clone was counted between two and nine times. In DNA form, the CDR3 reads TGTGCCAGCAGTCCCCTTGAGCTCGCGGGAGTGACGTTCTTC. Protein product: CASSPLELAGVTFF. The rearrangement joins TRBV28 to TRBJ2-1, with 7 bases identical to TRBD2. CDR3 length: 14 residues. Germline V gene data show CDR1 as MDHEN and CDR2 as SYDVKM. The V segment lost 5 bases and the J segment 15 bases; nucleotides outside the gene matches: 16.

The genes are TRBV19 and TRBJ2-7; a weak D match, TRBD2 (6 bases). Looked up from germline, CDR1 is LNHDA and CDR2 is SQIVND (reference sequence). This CDR3 comprises 15 residues. Trimming left V 2 bases short and J 6 bases short, with 17 bases between. This CDR3 is CASSITGLRVSEQYF. CDR3 DNA sequence: TGTGCCAGTAGTATAACGGGACTTAGGGTGAGCGAGCAGTACTTC.

Only a few counts were recorded for this clone. V usage is TRBV6-1 and J usage is TRBJ1-1, with D unresolved. V was clipped by 5 bases and J by 3 bases, with 13 bases between them. Germline V gene sequence: CDR1 MNHNS, CDR2 SASEGT. The CDR3 spans 14 residues. The CDR3 protein is CASSSSGRYTEAFF. The DNA for the CDR3 is TGTGCCAGCAGTAGCAGTGGGAGGTACACTGAAGCTTTCTTT.

The chain recombines TRBV7-9 with TRBJ2-5; D may be TRBD2 (7 bases). The CDR3 is 15 residues long. V lost 3 bases, J lost 6 bases, and 17 bases lay in between. Germline V lookup: CDR1 SEHNR, CDR2 FQNEAQ (reference sequence). The CDR3 DNA reads as TGTGCCAGCAGCTTGTCTTGGGGGGGCGGAAAGACCCAGTACTTC. Translated: CASSLSWGGGKTQYF.

CDR3 protein: CASSPPGTAGRGYTF. In nucleotides, the CDR3 is TGTGCCAGCAGTCCCCCCGGGACAGCTGGTCGTGGCTACACCTTC. J is TRBJ1-2 and V is TRBV9; 7 bases fit TRBD1. With 5 bases clipped from V and 7 bases from J, the junction kept 14 bases outside the gene matches. The germline gives CDR1 SGDLS, CDR2 YYNGEE. This CDR3 contains 15 residues.

This chain links TRBV5-8 with TRBJ2-1, with a possible D match to TRBD1 (6 bases). Germline V gene sequence: CDR1 SGHTS, CDR2 YDEGEE. V shed 6 bases and J shed 4 bases, with 14 bases lying between them. The CDR3 is 14 residues long. The CDR3 DNA reads TGTGCCAGCATTCGTCGGACAGTTTACAATGAGCAGTTCTTC. Its translation: CASIRRTVYNEQFF.

This clone was picked up a small number of times. The chain employs TRBV19 and TRBJ2-1; the D gene is possibly TRBD2 (5 bases). Between the trimmed V and J ends, which lost 2 bases and 9 bases, there was a span of 17 bases. The CDR3 length is 15 residues. Germline V CDR1 and CDR2: LNHDA, SQIVND (reference sequence). CDR3 bases: TGTGCCAGTAGTATAAAAAAGGGTTGGACTCCTGAGCAGTTCTTC. It specifies CASSIKKGWTPEQFF. Combining the CDR3 with reference TRBV19 and TRBJ2-1 gives the whole variable domain DGGITQSPKYLFRKEGQNVTLSCEQNLNHDAMYWYRQDPGQGLRLIYYSQIVNDFQKGDIAEGYSVSREKKESFPLTVTSAQKNPTAFYLCASSIKKGWTPEQFFGPGTRLTVL.

The chain links TRBV19 to TRBJ1-4, with D maybe TRBD1 (6 bases). V was clipped by 6 bases and J by 0 bases, with 8 bases between them. The CDR3 has 14 residues. Germline CDR1 is LNHDA and CDR2 is SQIVND (reference sequence). CDR3 in DNA: TGTGCCAGTAGGGACAGTCCAACTAATGAAAAACTGTTTTTT. This translates into CASRDSPTNEKLFF.

A few counts support this clone. The CDR3 reads CASSRPQRNEKLFF. Here the CDR3 DNA reads TGTGCCAGTTCTCGGCCCCAGAGGAATGAAAAACTGTTTTTT. The rearrangement joins TRBV19 to TRBJ1-4; no clear D. Trimming pared 8 bases from V and 5 bases from J, leaving 15 bases between. The germline V gene encodes CDR1 LNHDA and CDR2 SQIVND (reference sequence). This CDR3 contains 14 residues. The variable domain in full, with the rest retrieved from reference TRBV19 and TRBJ1-4, is DGGITQSPKYLFRKEGQNVTLSCEQNLNHDAMYWYRQDPGQGLRLIYYSQIVNDFQKGDIAEGYSVSREKKESFPLTVTSAQKNPTAFYLCASSRPQRNEKLFFGSGTQLSVL.

Only a few counts were recorded for this clone. The chain is built from TRBV28 and TRBJ2-7; tentatively, D is TRBD1 (6 bases). The germline CDR1 and CDR2 sequences are MDHEN and SYDVKM. V was clipped by 7 bases and J by 2 bases, with 9 bases between them. The CDR3 is 12 residues long. CDR3 sequence reads: CASITGPYEQYF. CDR3 bases: TGTGCCAGCATCACAGGGCCCTACGAGCAGTACTTC.

This clone was seen only a few times. The rearrangement joins TRBV29-1 to TRBJ2-3; TRBD1 might be the D (6 bases). Trimming took off 6 bases at V and 1 base at J, with 8 bases between the two ends. CDR3 length: 12 amino acids. Germline values: CDR1 SQVTM, CDR2 ANQGSEA. DNA of the CDR3: TGCAGCGTAGGACAGCGCACAGATACGCAGTATTTT. Its translation: CSVGQRTDTQYF.

This chain uses TRBV27 with TRBJ2-1; 11 bases match TRBD1. Germline-derived CDR1 and CDR2 are MNHEY and SMNVEV (reference sequence). The CDR3 is 18 amino acids. V lost 2 bases, J lost 2 bases, and 8 bases stayed unmatched. The CDR3 here is CASSLRRGTGGAYNEQFF. CDR3 nucleotide sequence: TGTGCCAGCAGTTTAAGGCGGGGGACAGGGGGTGCCTACAATGAGCAGTTCTTC.

The V gene is TRBV6-5, the J gene TRBJ2-7; tentative D call: TRBD2 (7 bases). V gave up 6 bases and J gave up 7 bases, with 22 bases separating them. CDR1 is MNHEY and CDR2 is SVGAGI in the germline V gene. The CDR3 has 15 amino acids. This CDR3 is CASRPSGAGAEEQYF. In nucleotides, the CDR3 is TGTGCCAGCAGGCCATCCGGCGCGGGGGCGGAAGAGCAGTACTTC.

V gene TRBV7-3 combines with J gene TRBJ2-3, with D hard to call. CDR1 and CDR2 from the germline V gene are SGHTA and FQGTGA. The CDR3 sequence is 13 residues long. V was pared by 1 base and J by 4 bases, with 6 bases between. CDR3: CASSLNLADTQYF. The CDR3 DNA reads TGTGCCAGCAGCTTAAATTTAGCAGATACGCAGTATTTT. Filled out from reference TRBV7-3 and TRBJ2-3, the complete variable domain reads GAGVSQTPSNKVTEKGKYVELRCDPISGHTALYWYRQSLGQGPEFLIYFQGTGAADDSGLPNDRFFAVRPEGSVSTLKIQRTERGDSAVYLCASSLNLADTQYFGPGTRLTVL.

The chain is built from TRBV5-6 and TRBJ2-2; 7 nucleotides match TRBD2. Germline assignment: CDR1 SGHDT and CDR2 YYEEEE. With 3 bases clipped from V and 7 bases from J, the junction kept 9 bases outside the gene matches. The CDR3 is made up of 15 amino acids. Here the CDR3 reads CASSSAGAGGGELFF. In nucleotides, the CDR3 is TGTGCCAGCAGCTCGGCGGGAGCTGGAGGCGGGGAGCTGTTTTTT.

This sequence joins TRBV2 and TRBJ1-1; D might be TRBD1 (5 bases). The CDR3 has 12 residues. V dropped 7 bases and J dropped 5 bases, with 11 bases sitting between them. Germline-derived CDR1 and CDR2 are SNHLY and FYNNEI. Here the CDR3 DNA reads TGTGCCAGCACCGGGGGGAGGACTGAAGCTTTCTTT. Amino acid sequence: CASTGGRTEAFF.

V is TRBV25-1 and J is TRBJ1-2, with D tentatively TRBD1 (5 bases). The V gene lost 0 bases and the J gene lost 3 bases, with 8 bases spanning the gap. Looked up from germline, CDR1 is MGHDK and CDR2 is SYGVNS. This CDR3 region has 14 residues. The chain's CDR3 is CASSEYGRDYGYTF. In DNA form, the CDR3 reads TGTGCCAGCAGTGAATACGGCAGGGACTATGGCTACACCTTC.

The chain is built from TRBV30 and TRBJ2-1; D unclear. V lost 2 bases and J lost 6, with 17 bases in between. The CDR3 is 15 residues long. Germline CDR1 GTSNPN, CDR2 SVGIG (reference sequence). CDR3 bases: TGTGCCTGGAGTTTGACTGCCCGGCCGGGCAATGAGCAGTTCTTC. Protein: CAWSLTARPGNEQFF. The full variable domain, with the rest looked up from reference TRBV30 and TRBJ2-1, is SQTIHQWPATLVQPVGSPLSLECTVEGTSNPNLYWYRQAAGRGLQLLFYSVGIGQISSEVPQNLSASRPQDRQFILSSKKLLLSDSGFYLCAWSLTARPGNEQFFGPGTRLTVL.

This chain connects TRBV19 to TRBJ2-5, with 9 bases aligning to TRBD1. The CDR3 runs 14 residues. The germline CDR1 and CDR2 sequences are LNHDA and SQIVND (reference sequence). V lost 3 bases and J lost 5; bases outside the gene matches: 4. The CDR3 DNA is TGTGCCAGTAGTATCACAGGGGGCGAGGAGACCCAGTACTTC. This encodes CASSITGGEETQYF.

The chain employs TRBV9 and TRBJ1-1; 8 bases match TRBD1. The junction had 3 bases not matched to a gene; V was cut back by 4 bases and J by 4 bases. The CDR3 is 13 amino acids. Germline V gene sequence: CDR1 SGDLS, CDR2 YYNGEE. In DNA, the CDR3 is TGTGCCAGCAGCTCAACAGGGGGCACTGAAGCTTTCTTT. This gives the protein CASSSTGGTEAFF.

The J gene is TRBJ2-7, the V gene TRBV7-3, with 15 bases that match TRBD2. Germline CDR1 reads SGHTA; CDR2 reads FQGTGA. Trimming cost V 5 bases and J 0 bases; bases outside gene matches: 20. CDR3 length: 22 residues. The CDR3 reads CASSQNERKSGTSGRSSYEQYF. For the CDR3, the DNA is TGTGCCAGCAGCCAAAACGAAAGAAAATCCGGGACTAGCGGGAGGAGCTCCTACGAGCAGTACTTC.

The rearrangement links TRBV5-1 to TRBJ2-5, with 9 bases fitting TRBD2. Germline V gene data show CDR1 as SGHRS and CDR2 as YFSETQ. This CDR3 spans 19 amino acids. With V trimmed by 5 bases and J by 0 bases, 17 bases remained unmatched. The chain's CDR3 is CASRKGKTSGTINQETQYF. The DNA for the CDR3 is TGCGCCAGCAGAAAAGGAAAGACTAGCGGAACCATTAACCAAGAGACCCAGTACTTC.

This clone was counted a single time. This chain connects TRBV19 to TRBJ2-2; D is possibly TRBD1 (7 bases). The CDR3 is made up of 13 amino acids. V was cut by 5 bases and J by 7 bases, with 11 bases left in between. Per germline, CDR1 LNHDA and CDR2 SQIVND (reference sequence). The CDR3 coding sequence is TGTGCCAGTAGTCCCAGGGGGGTCGGGGAGCTGTTTTTT. Translation gives CASSPRGVGELFF.